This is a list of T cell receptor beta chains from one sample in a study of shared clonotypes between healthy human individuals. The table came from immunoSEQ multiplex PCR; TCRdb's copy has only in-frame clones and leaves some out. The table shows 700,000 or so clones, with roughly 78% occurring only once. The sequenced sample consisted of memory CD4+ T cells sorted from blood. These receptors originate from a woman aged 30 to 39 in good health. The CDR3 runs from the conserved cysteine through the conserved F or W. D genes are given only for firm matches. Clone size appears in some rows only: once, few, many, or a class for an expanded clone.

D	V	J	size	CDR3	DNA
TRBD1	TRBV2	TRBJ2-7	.	CATNQGEVSYEQYF	TGTGCCACTAACCAGGGGGAAGTTTCCTACGAGCAGTACTTC
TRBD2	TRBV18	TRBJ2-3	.	CASSRRTSGHTDTQYF	TGTGCCAGCTCCCGCAGGACTAGCGGCCACACAGATACGCAGTATTTT
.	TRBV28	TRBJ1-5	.	CASGIREGGGPRQPQHF	TGTGCCAGCGGAATTCGAGAAGGGGGAGGGCCCCGGCAGCCCCAGCATTTT
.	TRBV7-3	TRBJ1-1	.	CASSLVAGTNTEAFF	TGTGCCAGCAGCTTAGTGGCGGGGACGAACACTGAAGCTTTCTTT
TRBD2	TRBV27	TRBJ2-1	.	CASSNPGLGDNEQFF	TGTGCCAGCAGTAACCCGGGACTAGGCGACAATGAGCAGTTCTTC
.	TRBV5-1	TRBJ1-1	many	CASSSDGMSRAEAFF	TGCGCCAGCAGCTCAGATGGGATGTCTCGGGCTGAAGCTTTCTTT
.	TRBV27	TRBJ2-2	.	CASSLNSLNTGELFF	TGTGCCAGCAGTTTAAACAGCCTAAACACCGGGGAGCTGTTTTTT
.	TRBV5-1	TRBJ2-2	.	CASQRTVNTGELFF	TGCGCCAGCCAACGGACGGTAAACACCGGGGAGCTGTTTTTT
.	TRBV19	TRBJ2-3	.	CASSSGLPTDTQYF	TGTGCCAGTAGTTCGGGACTCCCCACAGATACGCAGTATTTT
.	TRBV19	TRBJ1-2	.	CASSPDSGNYGYTF	TGTGCCAGTAGTCCCGACTCCGGGAACTATGGCTACACCTTC
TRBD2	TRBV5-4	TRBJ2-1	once	CASSLGLAGAGSYNEQFF	TGTGCCAGCAGCCTGGGACTAGCGGGAGCAGGGTCCTACAATGAGCAGTTCTTC
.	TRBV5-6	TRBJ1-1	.	CASSQFIGARSEAFF	TGTGCCAGCAGCCAGTTCATCGGGGCGCGGTCTGAAGCTTTCTTT
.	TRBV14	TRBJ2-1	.	CASSQVWSSLEGEQFF	TGTGCCAGCAGCCAAGTATGGTCTAGCCTAGAAGGTGAGCAGTTCTTC
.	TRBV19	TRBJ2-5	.	CASSSRGAQETQYF	TGTGCCAGTAGTTCCCGGGGCGCCCAAGAGACCCAGTACTTC
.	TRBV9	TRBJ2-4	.	CASSGGLAKNIQYF	TGTGCCAGCAGCGGGGGGCTAGCCAAAAACATTCAGTACTTC
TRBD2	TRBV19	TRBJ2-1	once	CASSIVAGGSYNEQFF	TGTGCCAGTAGTATAGTAGCGGGAGGCTCCTACAATGAGCAGTTCTTC
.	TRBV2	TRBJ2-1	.	CASSESVGPTYNEQFF	TGTGCCAGCAGTGAATCCGTGGGGCCCACTTACAATGAGCAGTTCTTC
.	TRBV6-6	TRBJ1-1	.	CASSTGGRTEAFF	TGTGCCAGCAGCACGGGGGGCAGAACTGAAGCTTTCTTT
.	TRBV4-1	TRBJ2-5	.	CASSRARWETQYF	TGCGCCAGCAGCCGCGCCCGGTGGGAGACCCAGTACTTC
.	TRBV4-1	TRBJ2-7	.	CASSQRDTYEQYF	TGCGCCAGCAGCCAGCGGGACACCTACGAGCAGTACTTC
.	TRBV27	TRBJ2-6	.	CASSYRRTTVRAGANVLTF	TGTGCCAGCAGTTACCGGCGGACGACAGTCCGTGCTGGGGCCAACGTCCTGACTTTC
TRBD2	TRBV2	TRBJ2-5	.	CASSALTSGSEETQYF	TGTGCCAGCAGTGCCCTAACTAGCGGGAGCGAAGAGACCCAGTACTTC